This TCR beta chain was recovered during a study of CD8 T cells in Susac syndrome. When the RNA was reverse transcribed, random hexamers were used with an input of 0.5 to 1 ug. TCRdb ran MiXCR on the immunoSEQ multiplex PCR reads and lists one entry per CDR3 protein. The table shows 230,000 or so distinct CDR3 sequences, with around 96% occurring only once. Sequencing of TCR beta was performed on blood CD8+ and CD4+ T cells. Bulk CD8+ and CD4+ cells came from magnetic negative isolation; CD8+ TEMRA by FACS. Losses at the gene ends were 8 bases for V and 3 bases for J; bases not matched to a gene: 12. The germline gives CDR1 MNHEY, CDR2 SMNVEV (reference sequence). The CDR3 totals 16 residues.

J is TRBJ1-5 and V is TRBV27; TRBD1 matches 8 bases. Sequenced input: CD4+ T cells from PBMCs. This sequence originates from a human donor with multiple sclerosis. CDR3 nucleotides: TGTGCCAGCTGGCCCGCAGGGGGCATGCTCAATCAGCCCCAGCATTTT. It is translated as CASWPAGGMLNQPQHF.